The 10 T cell receptor beta chains listed next were all sequenced from one sample in a study of OX40 agonist ivuxolimab in advanced cancers. Profiled with immunoSEQ multiplex PCR; TCRdb holds only in-frame clones, not every one. The sample lists about 58,000 clones, around 93% occurring once. Specimen: CD4+ or CD8+ T cells sorted from blood, collected in a trial of the OX40 agonist ivuxolimab. The source of these receptors is an adult with an advanced solid tumor such as melanoma, head and neck, liver or kidney cancer.

V and J are TRBV28 and TRBJ1-5, with D possibly TRBD1 on 5 matching bases. CDR1 and CDR2 from the germline V gene are MDHEN and SYDVKM. The CDR3 covers 14 residues. Trimming cost V 3 bases and J 6 bases, with 12 bases left between them. The DNA of the CDR3 is TGTGCCAGCAGTTTGGCGGGGCAGGGTCAGCCCCAGCATTTT. As protein: CASSLAGQGQPQHF.

The gene calls are TRBV7-6 and TRBJ2-5; perhaps TRBD2 as D (7 bases). Germline V lookup: CDR1 SGHVS, CDR2 FNYEAQ. The CDR3 has 16 residues. The V gene lost 8 bases and the J gene lost 2 bases, with 21 bases spanning the gap. The CDR3 region has the DNA TGTGCCAGCTTGGGGGGGCTAGCGGTAATACAAGAGACCCAGTACTTC. Its translation is CASLGGLAVIQETQYF.

This rearrangement joins TRBV7-9 to TRBJ2-7, with D uncertain. The CDR3 loop spans 15 amino acids. The V gene's germline CDR1 is SEHNR and CDR2 FQNEAQ (reference sequence). V lost 6 bases and J 1 base, leaving 16 bases between the germline ends. In nucleotides, the CDR3 is TGTGCCAGCAGTCCAATGGTGGTCTATTCCTACGAGCAGTACTTC. Translation: CASSPMVVYSYEQYF.

This chain links TRBV7-9 with TRBJ1-4; D unresolved. V gave up 1 base and J gave up 11 bases, with 8 bases separating them. The CDR3 is 12 amino acids. Germline loops: CDR1 SEHNR, CDR2 FQNEAQ (reference sequence). The CDR3 DNA sequence: TGTGCCAGCAGCTTAGACAGCGTGAAACTGTTTTTT. Its translation: CASSLDSVKLFF.

The chain is built from TRBV7-2 and TRBJ1-1; D possibly corresponds to TRBD1 (5 bases). Germline assignment: CDR1 SGHTA and CDR2 FQGNSA. Trimming took off 0 bases at V and 6 bases at J, with 8 bases between the two ends. This CDR3 has 13 amino acids. Here the CDR3 reads CASSLAPGPEAFF. Here the CDR3 DNA reads TGTGCCAGCAGCTTAGCGCCGGGACCTGAAGCTTTCTTT.

The chain links TRBV12-2 to TRBJ1-3; TRBD1 is the table's D call and was not checked against the DNA. TRBV12-2 is assigned pseudogene status. CDR3 length: 16 residues. The DNA for the CDR3 is TGTGCAAGTCGCTTACTGGGACAGTCTTCTGGAAACACCATATATTTT. Translating it yields CASRLLGQSSGNTIYF.

This chain uses TRBV27 with TRBJ2-7, with 10 bases lining up with TRBD2. The CDR3 spans 15 residues. V shed 5 bases and J 2 bases; nucleotides not matched to a gene: 6. Per the germline V gene, CDR1 is MNHEY and CDR2 is SMNVEV (reference sequence). CDR3 sequence reads: CASSALAGWAYEQYF. The CDR3, as DNA: TGTGCCAGCAGTGCACTAGCGGGATGGGCCTACGAGCAGTACTTC.

CDR3 in DNA: TGTGCCAGTAGACATGACAGGGAAATGAACACTGAAGCTTTCTTT. Its translation: CASRHDREMNTEAFF. This chain links TRBV19 with TRBJ1-1, with TRBD1 matching 7 bases. The CDR3 extends over 15 amino acids. Looked up from germline, CDR1 is LNHDA and CDR2 is SQIVND (reference sequence). V lost 6 bases and J lost 0; bases outside the gene matches: 7.

The V and J genes are TRBV4-3 and TRBJ2-1; 7 bases are shared with TRBD2. The length of the CDR3 is 15 residues. V gave up 3 bases and J gave up 2 bases; unmatched junction bases: 4. Per germline, CDR1 LGHNA and CDR2 YSLEER. The CDR3 spells CASSQRGTTYNEQFF. For the CDR3, the DNA is TGCGCCAGCAGCCAGCGCGGGACTACCTACAATGAGCAGTTCTTC.

The CDR3 protein is CASSIWGAGQPQHF. The CDR3 nucleotides are TGTGCCAGTAGTATTTGGGGGGCAGGTCAGCCCCAGCATTTT. V is TRBV19 and J is TRBJ1-5; a weak D match, TRBD1 (6 bases). The CDR3 runs to 14 residues. Germline CDR1 reads LNHDA; CDR2 reads SQIVND (reference sequence). Trimming left V 3 bases short and J 6 bases short, with 12 bases between.